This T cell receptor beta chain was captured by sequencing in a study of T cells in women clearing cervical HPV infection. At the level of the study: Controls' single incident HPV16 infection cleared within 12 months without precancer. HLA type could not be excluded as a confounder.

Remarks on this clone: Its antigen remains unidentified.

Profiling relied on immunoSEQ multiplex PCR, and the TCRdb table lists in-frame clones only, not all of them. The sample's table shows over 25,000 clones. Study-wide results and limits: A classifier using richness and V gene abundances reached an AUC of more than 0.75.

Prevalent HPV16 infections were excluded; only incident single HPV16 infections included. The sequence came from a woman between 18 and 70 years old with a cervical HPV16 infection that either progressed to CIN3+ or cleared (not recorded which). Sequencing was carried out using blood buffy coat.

Partial CDR3 DNA: TGCAGTGCTACCTATCCGGGACAGGGTTACGAG. Its translation is CSATYPGQGYE. The whole CDR3 is CSATYPGQGYEQYF. This chain links TRBV20-1 with TRBJ2-7, with 9 bases identical to TRBD1. The read terminates 3 residues before the CDR3 end, so the remaining end is supplied by the germline J gene. CDR3 length equals 14 residues. J lost 4 bases, V lost 4 bases, and 8 bases had no gene match. Germline V CDR1 and CDR2: DFQATT, SNEGSKA (reference sequence).